These T cell receptor beta chains were read from a single sample in a study of blood T cells in healthy people across ages. A single record per CDR3 protein comes from TCRdb applying MiXCR to the 5' RACE reads. The sample contains 850,000 to 1,100,000 distinct CDR3 sequences, 30% to 40% of which appear only once. The sample consisted of blood. These receptors were obtained from a man younger than 30 in good health. Both conserved end residues are part of each CDR3. The order of the fields is V gene, D gene, clone size, J gene, CDR3 DNA, CDR3 protein. D genes are given only for firm matches. Clone size is shown for a subset of rows, as once, few, many or a class of expanded clone.

TRBV20-1	.	.	TRBJ2-7	TGCAGTGCTAGAAATGACTACCAGATCTCCTACGAGCAGTACTTC	CSARNDYQISYEQYF
TRBV24-1	TRBD1	.	TRBJ2-3	TGTGCCACCAGTGACCCGGGACAGGGAAGCACAGATACGCAGTATTTT	CATSDPGQGSTDTQYF
TRBV5-1	.	.	TRBJ2-3	TGCGCCGGCAGCCCCGGACGAGCTGTCACAGATACGCAGTATTTT	CAGSPGRAVTDTQYF
TRBV20-1	.	.	TRBJ1-1	TGCAGTGCTGGTCGGGACCTAAACACTGAAGCTTTCTTT	CSAGRDLNTEAFF
TRBV28	TRBD2	.	TRBJ2-3	TGTGCCAGCAGGGGACACGGGACTAGCGGCACAGATACGCAGTATTTT	CASRGHGTSGTDTQYF
TRBV29-1	.	.	TRBJ2-5	TGCAGCGTAGCTTCAGAGGACTATCAAGAGACCCAGTACTTC	CSVASEDYQETQYF
TRBV6-5	.	few	TRBJ2-7	TGTGCCAGCAGTTACGCTAGGACGAGCTCCTACGAGCAGTACTTC	CASSYARTSSYEQYF
TRBV9	.	.	TRBJ2-1	TGTGCCAGCAGCGTAGATGGCCCGTTCTTC	CASSVDGPFF
TRBV4-1	.	few	TRBJ1-2	TGCGCCAGCAGCCAAGACGTTGCTGGCTACACCTTC	CASSQDVAGYTF
TRBV4-1	.	.	TRBJ2-4	TGCGCCAGCAGCCAAGAGGGGAGTGCCCCCGGACAAAACATTCAGTACTTC	CASSQEGSAPGQNIQYF
TRBV20-1	.	many	TRBJ2-1	TGCAGTGCCACATTATACAATGAGCAGTTCTTC	CSATLYNEQFF
TRBV6-5	.	.	TRBJ2-1	TGTGCCTGTCAACTGAGCTCCTACAATGAGCAGTTCTTC	CACQLSSYNEQFF
TRBV14	.	.	TRBJ2-7	TGTGCCAGCAGCCTAGACAGAAAACGACCCTACAATGAGCAGTACTTC	CASSLDRKRPYNEQYF
TRBV4-3	.	.	TRBJ1-6	TGCGCCAGCAGCCAAGATCCGATCAGGGGAGGCAATTCACCCCTCCACTTT	CASSQDPIRGGNSPLHF